A single sample is the source of the 20 T cell receptor beta chains below, sequenced in a study of cytomegalovirus exposure and HLA in healthy donors. The PCR made use of 60 Vbeta and 13 Jbeta primers. Profiled with immunoSEQ multiplex PCR; TCRdb holds only in-frame clones, not every one. The profile shows around 130,000 clones, 8.5% to 10% of them singletons. Sequenced material: PBMCs. These receptors were collected from a man aged 40-49 years in good health and CMV-seronegative.

This clone was found a few times. This chain joins TRBV29-1 and TRBJ2-1; maybe TRBD2 (6 bases). This CDR3 contains 12 residues. In germline, CDR1 is SQVTM, CDR2 ANQGSEA. V shed 6 bases and J shed 4 bases, with 10 bases lying between them. The CDR3 spells CSVGGPYNEQFF. Written as DNA, the CDR3 is TGCAGCGTCGGGGGACCGTACAATGAGCAGTTCTTC.

This clone occurred a few times. The chain combines TRBV30 with TRBJ1-6, with TRBD1 identical over 8 bases. CDR1 is GTSNPN and CDR2 is SVGIG in the germline V gene (reference sequence). V lost 4 bases to trimming and J lost 8 bases; unmatched junction nucleotides: 13. There are 16 residues in the CDR3. The CDR3 bases are TGTGCCTGGATAATTCCCTACGGACAGGGAGATTCACCCCTCCACTTT. Its translation is CAWIIPYGQGDSPLHF.

The chain links TRBV6-1 to TRBJ1-4, with TRBD1 as a possible D gene (5 bases). Germline loops: CDR1 MNHNS, CDR2 SASEGT. The CDR3 sequence is 11 residues long. V was trimmed by 10 bases and J by 4 bases, leaving 7 bases between them. The CDR3 DNA sequence: TGTGCCACCGACAGTAATGAAAAACTGTTTTTT. Amino acid sequence: CATDSNEKLFF.

This clone was seen a few times. V usage is TRBV9 and J usage is TRBJ2-7; perhaps TRBD1 as D (6 bases). V lost 0 bases and J lost 2, with 9 bases in between. The germline CDR1 and CDR2 sequences are SGDLS and YYNGEE. The CDR3 has 14 amino acids. For the CDR3, the DNA is TGTGCCAGCAGCGTAGGGGGACACACCTACGAGCAGTACTTC. This translates into CASSVGGHTYEQYF.

The chain employs TRBV4-1 and TRBJ2-1; the match to TRBD2 covers 13 bases. Germline V gene lookup returns CDR1 MGHRA and CDR2 YSYEKL. After removal of 2 bases from V and 14 bases from J, the junction contained 6 bases not matched to a gene. This CDR3 is 14 amino acids long. The chain's CDR3 is CASSQPLAGGPKFF. CDR3 coding DNA: TGCGCCAGCAGCCAACCACTAGCGGGGGGGCCTAAGTTCTTC.

Notes on this clone: Lacking the conserved final phenylalanine or tryptophan, this CDR3 likely reflects a read error. The DNA is left out, because the CDR3 cannot be placed on it with certainty; the CDR3 is given as TCRdb lists it. This sample includes further DNA sequences coding for the same CDR3. The J gene is TRBJ2-3, the V gene TRBV6-4; TRBD2, the D gene given by the table, was not confirmed from the DNA. The CDR3 adds up to 15 amino acids, both ends counted. Germline values: CDR1 MRHNA, CDR2 SNTAGT. The CDR3 region is CASSDSAGGTDTKYL.

V gene TRBV5-4 combines with J gene TRBJ2-3; 8 bases fit TRBD1. V was pared by 0 bases and J by 10 bases, with 13 bases of the junction left unmatched. CDR3 size: 16 residues. CDR1 is SGHNT and CDR2 is YYREEE in the germline V gene (reference sequence). CDR3 sequence: CASSLGIWTGTFAQYF. Here the CDR3 DNA reads TGTGCCAGCAGCTTGGGTATTTGGACAGGGACGTTCGCGCAGTATTTT.

The chain carries TRBV14 and TRBJ2-1; TRBD1 matches at 9 bases. Germline V gene lookup returns CDR1 SGHDN and CDR2 FVKESK. Trimming cost V 1 base and J 8 bases; bases outside gene matches: 12. The CDR3 covers 17 residues. CDR3 loop: CASSQGSAGTGSHEQFF. DNA of the CDR3: TGTGCCAGCAGCCAAGGCTCTGCTGGGACAGGGTCCCATGAGCAGTTCTTC.

The chain is built from TRBV29-1 and TRBJ2-7, with 9 bases fitting TRBD1. Trimming at V came to 3 bases and at J to 5 bases, leaving 8 bases not matched to a gene. Germline-derived CDR1 and CDR2 are SQVTM and ANQGSEA. CDR3 length: 14 residues. CDR3 DNA sequence: TGCAGCGTTGAGAGGACAGGGGAAGGGCACGAGCAGTACTTC. Its translation is CSVERTGEGHEQYF.

In this sample, this clone turned up a few times. J is TRBJ2-3 and V is TRBV5-1; weak D call: TRBD1 (5 bases). The length of the CDR3 is 14 residues. Between the trimmed V and J ends, which lost 4 bases and 0 bases, there was a span of 9 bases. CDR1 and CDR2 from the germline V gene are SGHRS and YFSETQ. CDR3 protein: CASSQTDSTDTQYF. CDR3 bases: TGCGCCAGCAGCCAGACAGACAGCACAGATACGCAGTATTTT.

The gene calls are TRBV6-6 and TRBJ1-2; D perhaps matches TRBD1 (6 bases). Trimming cost V 5 bases and J 6 bases, with 13 bases left between them. CDR1 is MNHNY, CDR2 SVGAGI, per germline (reference sequence). The CDR3 is made up of 13 amino acids. CDR3 amino acids: CASSPHREHGYTF. CDR3 sequence (DNA): TGTGCCAGCAGTCCCCACAGGGAGCATGGCTACACCTTC.

CDR3 nucleotide sequence: TGTGCCAGCTTCGGGGCAGGGGGGACAGATACGCAGTATTTT. As protein: CASFGAGGTDTQYF. V is TRBV7-2 and J is TRBJ2-3, with D possibly TRBD1 on 7 matching bases. The CDR3 is made up of 14 amino acids. V was pared by 8 bases and J by 3 bases, with 15 bases between. Per germline, CDR1 SGHTA and CDR2 FQGNSA.

This clone occurred a few times. The V and J genes are TRBV7-2 and TRBJ2-2, with TRBD1 matching over 8 bases. V dropped 5 bases and J dropped 6; count of bases not matched to a gene: 8. The CDR3 loop spans 15 amino acids. Germline CDR1 SGHTA, CDR2 FQGNSA. The CDR3 DNA is TGTGCCAGCAGCCGGGACAGGACGGTCTCCGGGGAGCTGTTTTTT. Its translation: CASSRDRTVSGELFF.

The rearrangement joins TRBV2 to TRBJ1-2, with 7 bases aligning to TRBD1. V was pared by 1 base and J by 8 bases, with 7 bases of the junction left unmatched. The CDR3 length is 14 residues. CDR1 and CDR2 from the germline V gene are SNHLY and FYNNEI. Here the CDR3 reads CASSEDEQGTGYTF. For the CDR3, the DNA is TGTGCCAGCAGTGAAGACGAACAGGGGACCGGCTACACCTTC.

The rearrangement uses TRBV4-2 and TRBJ2-2; D is uncertain. Germline CDR1 reads LGHNA; CDR2 reads YNFKEQ. Trimming took off 5 bases at V and 7 bases at J, with 5 bases between the two ends. The CDR3 contains 11 residues. The CDR3 is CASSFFGELFF. DNA for the CDR3: TGTGCCAGCAGCTTCTTCGGGGAGCTGTTTTTT.

This clone is judged medium-sized (0.01 to 0.1%). The J gene is TRBJ2-3, the V gene TRBV6-4; 10 nucleotides agree with TRBD2. There are 15 residues in the CDR3. CDR1 and CDR2 (germline): MRHNA, SNTAGT. The ends lost 3 bases at V and 2 bases at J; junction bases unmatched: 2. CDR3 loop: CASSETSGNTDTQYF. The CDR3, as DNA: TGTGCCAGCAGTGAAACTAGCGGGAACACAGATACGCAGTATTTT.

This chain uses TRBV5-4 with TRBJ2-3; 12 positions agree with TRBD2. Unmatched junction bases numbered 3, after V lost 4 bases and J lost 3 bases. This CDR3 has 15 residues. Looked up from germline, CDR1 is SGHNT and CDR2 is YYREEE (reference sequence). CDR3 coding DNA: TGTGCCAGCAGCATGCTAGCGGGGGGGACAGATACGCAGTATTTT. It translates to CASSMLAGGTDTQYF.

This clone came up a few times. This chain links TRBV27 with TRBJ1-1; possibly TRBD1 for D (5 bases). The CDR3 covers 14 residues. V was pared by 8 bases and J by 1 base, with 14 bases between. Germline V gene lookup returns CDR1 MNHEY and CDR2 SMNVEV (reference sequence). CDR3 nucleotide sequence: TGTGCCAGCTCCTCCAGGGCAGGGAACACTGAAGCTTTCTTT. This sequence encodes CASSSRAGNTEAFF.

Only a few counts were recorded for this clone. V is TRBV7-2 and J is TRBJ1-2, with no clear D. Trimming removed 1 base from V and 3 bases from J, with 15 bases in between. The CDR3 length is 16 residues. In germline, CDR1 is SGHTA, CDR2 FQGNSA. The CDR3 region has the DNA TGTGCCAGCAGCTTAGGTGGCGCCCAAGGAGACTATGGCTACACCTTC. Translation: CASSLGGAQGDYGYTF. Full variable domain (missing parts from reference TRBV7-2 and TRBJ1-2): GAGVSQSPSNKVTEKGKDVELRCDPISGHTALYWYRQSLGQGLEFLIYFQGNSAPDKSGLPSDRFSAERTGGSVSTLTIQRTQQEDSAVYLCASSLGGAQGDYGYTFGSGTRLTVV.

This clone has only a few counts. The rearrangement joins TRBV9 to TRBJ2-3; possibly TRBD1 for D (5 bases). Germline-derived CDR1 and CDR2 are SGDLS and YYNGEE. Trimming pared 3 bases from V and 0 bases from J, leaving 14 bases between. The CDR3 loop spans 16 amino acids. The CDR3: CASSAKTALSTDTQYF. The CDR3 DNA follows: TGTGCCAGCAGCGCGAAGACAGCCCTTAGCACAGATACGCAGTATTTT.